The clone carrying this T cell receptor (beta chain) was detected ten times or more. One entry per CDR3 protein, called by TCRdb with MiXCR from the 5' RACE reads. The sample shows 130,000 to 150,000 distinct CDR3 sequences, roughly 3.5% of them seen only once. V was clipped by 5 bases and J by 6 bases, with 11 bases between them. CDR3 size: 12 residues. These data originate in a study of identical twins. The chain has TRBV12-3 or TRBV12-4 and TRBJ2-7; no reliable D call. Sequenced input: memory T cells sorted from blood. This clonotype originated in a man between 18 and 29 years old in good health. CDR3 residues: CASSRPSGEQYF. CDR3 bases: TGTGCCAGCAGTCGTCCTAGTGGCGAGCAGTACTTC.